This T cell receptor beta chain was found in a study of shared clonotypes between healthy human individuals. The protocol was immunoSEQ multiplex PCR, while the TCRdb copy is restricted to in-frame clones and leaves out a portion. The repertoire holds over 1.5 million clones, with 98% as singletons. Trimming removed 2 bases from V and 4 bases from J; junction bases left unmatched: 8. This CDR3 is built from 16 residues. Per the germline V gene, CDR1 is MNHNS and CDR2 is SASEGT. CD45RA-negative memory and CD45RA+ naive subsets were split from the CD4+ cells. A remark on this clone: Its specificity is unknown.

General study findings and limits: The study sampled only blood, and tissue repertoires likely differ. Inspection by rarefaction showed sorted-subset sequencing to be incomplete despite large depth.

V is TRBV6-1 and J is TRBJ2-3; TRBD1 matches at 8 bases. Material: naive CD4+ T cells sorted from blood. Subset specified: CD45RA+ positively selected. This clonotype originated in a man between 25 and 39 years old in good health. Written as DNA, the CDR3 is TGTGCCAGCAGTGAACGGGTCAGGGGGCGTGCAGATACGCAGTATTTT. It is translated as CASSERVRGRADTQYF.